These T cell receptor beta chains were read from a single sample in a study of regulatory T cells in long-lasting Graves disease. TCRdb used MiXCR to reprocess the multiplex PCR reads, holding one entry per CDR3 protein. The sample includes 400,000 to 500,000 distinct CDR3 sequences, about 15% of them seen just once. Another study also made use of these data, one on T cells in Graves' hyperthyroidism and ophthalmopathy.

The source material was peripheral blood mononuclear cells (PBMCs), sampled at new diagnosis, from a patient treated with antithyroid drugs. These TCRs come from a young woman with Graves disease. Both conserved end residues are part of each CDR3. D genes are given only for firm matches. A row's size may be missing; if present it is once, few, many or a size class.

j_call: TRBJ2-1; v_call: TRBV3-1; d_call: TRBD1; clone_size: .; cdr3_nt: TGTGCCAGCAGCTTGGACAGGAGAGCCTACAATGAGCAGTTCTTC; cdr3_aa: CASSLDRRAYNEQFF
j_call: TRBJ1-2; v_call: TRBV2; d_call: TRBD1; clone_size: .; cdr3_nt: TGTGCCAGCAGTGGGGAAAACGACAGGGACGGAAAGTATAACTATGGCTACACCTTC; cdr3_aa: CASSGENDRDGKYNYGYTF
j_call: TRBJ2-4; v_call: TRBV18; d_call: TRBD1; clone_size: .; cdr3_nt: TGTGCCAGCTCACCCCCCCGGACAGGGGGCCGAGACATTCAGTACTTC; cdr3_aa: CASSPPRTGGRDIQYF
j_call: TRBJ1-5; v_call: TRBV5-1; d_call: .; clone_size: many; cdr3_nt: TGCGCCAGCAGTCTGGGACAAAGCAATCAGCCCCAGCATTTT; cdr3_aa: CASSLGQSNQPQHF
j_call: TRBJ2-2; v_call: TRBV11-3; d_call: TRBD1; clone_size: many; cdr3_nt: TGTGCCAGCAGCCGGACAGGGCCCGGGGAGCTGTTTTTT; cdr3_aa: CASSRTGPGELFF
j_call: TRBJ1-4; v_call: TRBV2; d_call: TRBD1; clone_size: many; cdr3_nt: TGTGCCAGCAGCACAGGGGGCATAGGAGAAAAACTGTTTTTT; cdr3_aa: CASSTGGIGEKLFF
j_call: TRBJ2-7; v_call: TRBV3-1; d_call: TRBD1; clone_size: .; cdr3_nt: TGTGCCAGCAGCCACGGGACAGAAGCTTCCTACGAGCAGTACTTC; cdr3_aa: CASSHGTEASYEQYF
j_call: TRBJ2-1; v_call: TRBV7-6; d_call: TRBD2; clone_size: many; cdr3_nt: TGTGCCAGCAGTTTCACTAGCGGGAGTTGGGATGAGCAGTTCTTC; cdr3_aa: CASSFTSGSWDEQFF
j_call: TRBJ2-7; v_call: TRBV6-1; d_call: .; clone_size: many; cdr3_nt: TGTGCCAGCTTCGGTGTGGCGAAAACCCGCTACGAGCAGTACTTC; cdr3_aa: CASFGVAKTRYEQYF
j_call: TRBJ2-5; v_call: TRBV5-6; d_call: TRBD2; clone_size: few; cdr3_nt: TGTGCCAGCAGCTTGTCAGGACTAGGGGAAGAGACCCAGTACTTC; cdr3_aa: CASSLSGLGEETQYF
j_call: TRBJ2-1; v_call: TRBV6-5; d_call: .; clone_size: few; cdr3_nt: TGTGCCAGCAGTTACTCGGCGGAACTTCGGTATGAGCAGTTCTTC; cdr3_aa: CASSYSAELRYEQFF
j_call: TRBJ2-1; v_call: TRBV4-1; d_call: .; clone_size: .; cdr3_nt: TGCGCCAGCAGCCAAGGGTTGATCGGGCGGAGCTCCTACAATGAGCAGTTCTTC; cdr3_aa: CASSQGLIGRSSYNEQFF
j_call: TRBJ2-6; v_call: TRBV5-1; d_call: .; clone_size: .; cdr3_nt: TGCGCCAGCAGCTTGTCGTCAGGGGCGACTGGGGCCAACGTCCTGACTTTC; cdr3_aa: CASSLSSGATGANVLTF
j_call: TRBJ2-7; v_call: TRBV30; d_call: .; clone_size: many; cdr3_nt: TGTGCCTGGAGCGGGTTCGACGAGCAGTACTTC; cdr3_aa: CAWSGFDEQYF
j_call: TRBJ2-7; v_call: TRBV12-3/TRBV12-4; d_call: .; clone_size: .; cdr3_nt: TGTGCCAGCAGTTGGGGATCTGGGGAAGTGTCCTACGAGCAGTACTTC; cdr3_aa: CASSWGSGEVSYEQYF
j_call: TRBJ1-2; v_call: TRBV5-4; d_call: .; clone_size: .; cdr3_nt: TGTGCCAGCAGCTTGATCTCTTGGGGCAGGGAGAACTATGGCTACACCTTC; cdr3_aa: CASSLISWGRENYGYTF
j_call: TRBJ1-4; v_call: TRBV20-1; d_call: .; clone_size: few; cdr3_nt: TGCAGTGCTAGAGGTCCGACGGAAAAACTGTTTTTT; cdr3_aa: CSARGPTEKLFF
j_call: TRBJ1-2; v_call: TRBV15; d_call: .; clone_size: few; cdr3_nt: TGTGCCACCAGCACGAGCCGAGGGGGAAACTATGGCTACACCTTC; cdr3_aa: CATSTSRGGNYGYTF
j_call: TRBJ2-1; v_call: TRBV7-3; d_call: TRBD2; clone_size: .; cdr3_nt: TGTGCCAGCAGCAACGGACTAGCGGGAGGGCTGGGTGAGCAGTTCTTC; cdr3_aa: CASSNGLAGGLGEQFF
j_call: TRBJ2-3; v_call: TRBV6-1; d_call: .; clone_size: many; cdr3_nt: TGTGCCACCCGTATAGAGAGAGCGGGTCCTAGCACAGATACGCAGTATTTT; cdr3_aa: CATRIERAGPSTDTQYF
j_call: TRBJ2-1; v_call: TRBV12-3/TRBV12-4; d_call: TRBD1; clone_size: many; cdr3_nt: TGTGCCAGCAGTTTGGGAAGGGGGCGTGTCAATGAGCAGTTCTTC; cdr3_aa: CASSLGRGRVNEQFF
j_call: TRBJ2-6; v_call: TRBV20-1; d_call: .; clone_size: .; cdr3_nt: TGCAGTGCTAGAGATGTCGGCCTTGGGGGGACAGGGGCCAACGTCCTGACTTTC; cdr3_aa: CSARDVGLGGTGANVLTF
j_call: TRBJ2-3; v_call: TRBV3-1; d_call: TRBD2; clone_size: .; cdr3_nt: TGTGCCAGCAGCCAAGATCAGGGCGGGACTAGCGACACAGATACGCAGTATTTT; cdr3_aa: CASSQDQGGTSDTDTQYF
j_call: TRBJ2-2; v_call: TRBV6-2/TRBV6-3; d_call: TRBD2; clone_size: few; cdr3_nt: TGTGCCAGCAGTTACTCTCGCGGGGGGAGGGAGCTGTTTTTT; cdr3_aa: CASSYSRGGRELFF
j_call: TRBJ1-1; v_call: TRBV27; d_call: .; clone_size: .; cdr3_nt: TGTGCCAGCAGTCCAGGGGAATTAAACACTGAAGCTTTCTTT; cdr3_aa: CASSPGELNTEAFF
j_call: TRBJ1-1; v_call: TRBV2; d_call: .; clone_size: many; cdr3_nt: TGTGCCAGCAGTGAAGAAATAGGGGGAGCTTTCTTT; cdr3_aa: CASSEEIGGAFF
j_call: TRBJ2-3; v_call: TRBV27; d_call: .; clone_size: many; cdr3_nt: TGTGCCAGCAGTGGCCCTTCGTGGGCGCAGTATTTT; cdr3_aa: CASSGPSWAQYF
j_call: TRBJ2-7; v_call: TRBV11-1; d_call: .; clone_size: many; cdr3_nt: TGTGCCAGCAGCCCCCTTGACTACGAGCAGTACTTC; cdr3_aa: CASSPLDYEQYF
j_call: TRBJ1-1; v_call: TRBV20-1; d_call: .; clone_size: many; cdr3_nt: TGCAGTATGGAGGAAGGAGGGGCTTATACTGAAGCTTTCTTT; cdr3_aa: CSMEEGGAYTEAFF
j_call: TRBJ2-3; v_call: TRBV20-1; d_call: TRBD1; clone_size: many; cdr3_nt: TGCAGTGCTAGAGTGGGGACAGGGCAAGATACGCAGTATTTT; cdr3_aa: CSARVGTGQDTQYF
j_call: TRBJ1-6; v_call: TRBV11-2; d_call: TRBD1; clone_size: many; cdr3_nt: TGTGCCAGCAGCTTATATGGGACAGCAGATTCACCCCTCCACTTT; cdr3_aa: CASSLYGTADSPLHF
j_call: TRBJ1-6; v_call: TRBV5-6; d_call: .; clone_size: .; cdr3_nt: TGTGCCAGCAGCCCCACGTGGGAGATGGGTAATTCACCCCTCCACTTT; cdr3_aa: CASSPTWEMGNSPLHF
j_call: TRBJ2-7; v_call: TRBV4-1; d_call: TRBD2; clone_size: few; cdr3_nt: TGCGCCAGCAGCCAAACTAGCGGTGGCCACGAGCAGTACTTC; cdr3_aa: CASSQTSGGHEQYF
j_call: TRBJ1-1; v_call: TRBV4-1; d_call: .; clone_size: .; cdr3_nt: TGCGCCAGCAGCTCACCGGCAAAGTCGAACACTGAAGCTTTCTTT; cdr3_aa: CASSSPAKSNTEAFF
j_call: TRBJ1-4; v_call: TRBV11-2; d_call: TRBD1; clone_size: .; cdr3_nt: TGTGCCAGCAGCTTAGCCGGGACAGGGTACCTAATAGGAGAAAAACTGTTTTTT; cdr3_aa: CASSLAGTGYLIGEKLFF
j_call: TRBJ2-5; v_call: TRBV27; d_call: TRBD2; clone_size: .; cdr3_nt: TGTGCCAGCAGTTTGACCGGGACTAGCGGGACCCAAGAGACCCAGTACTTC; cdr3_aa: CASSLTGTSGTQETQYF
j_call: TRBJ2-1; v_call: TRBV29-1; d_call: TRBD2; clone_size: many; cdr3_nt: TGCAGCGTTCATGACCCCGGGCCCGCGGGGGGCCTGGACTCCTACAATGAGCAGTTCTTC; cdr3_aa: CSVHDPGPAGGLDSYNEQFF
j_call: TRBJ2-2; v_call: TRBV27; d_call: .; clone_size: many; cdr3_nt: TGTGCCAGCAGTCGATCGGGGTACACCGGGGAGCTGTTTTTT; cdr3_aa: CASSRSGYTGELFF
j_call: TRBJ2-1; v_call: TRBV4-2; d_call: TRBD1; clone_size: .; cdr3_nt: TGTGCCAGCAGCCAAGCTTTGGACAGGGGCACCTACAATGAGCAGTTCTTC; cdr3_aa: CASSQALDRGTYNEQFF
j_call: TRBJ2-2; v_call: TRBV24-1; d_call: TRBD1; clone_size: .; cdr3_nt: TGTGCCACCCGAGACCCGGGACAGGGGGCAGCCGGGGAGCTGTTTTTT; cdr3_aa: CATRDPGQGAAGELFF
j_call: TRBJ1-2; v_call: TRBV28; d_call: .; clone_size: .; cdr3_nt: TGTGCCAGCAGTTCCAACCCTCGACAGGAGAACTATGGCTACACCTTC; cdr3_aa: CASSSNPRQENYGYTF
j_call: TRBJ2-7; v_call: TRBV5-1; d_call: TRBD1; clone_size: few; cdr3_nt: TGCGCCAGCAGCTTGGTCCCGACAGGGACGGGGGAGCAGTACTTC; cdr3_aa: CASSLVPTGTGEQYF
j_call: TRBJ2-1; v_call: TRBV2; d_call: TRBD2; clone_size: .; cdr3_nt: TGTGCCAGCAGTGAAGCGCAACCTGGACTAGCGGGAGCATACAATGAGCAGTTCTTC; cdr3_aa: CASSEAQPGLAGAYNEQFF
j_call: TRBJ1-2; v_call: TRBV29-1; d_call: .; clone_size: .; cdr3_nt: TGCAGCGTTGGCTACAGTAACTATGGCTACACCTTC; cdr3_aa: CSVGYSNYGYTF
j_call: TRBJ2-1; v_call: TRBV12-3/TRBV12-4; d_call: TRBD2; clone_size: many; cdr3_nt: TGTGCCAGCAAGGGTCCGGGAGGGCCAGGCTCCTACAATGAGCAGTTCTTC; cdr3_aa: CASKGPGGPGSYNEQFF
j_call: TRBJ2-7; v_call: TRBV18; d_call: TRBD1; clone_size: many; cdr3_nt: TGTGCCAGCACGACGGACAGGGGCCCCTACGAGCAGTACTTC; cdr3_aa: CASTTDRGPYEQYF
j_call: TRBJ2-3; v_call: TRBV6-2/TRBV6-3; d_call: TRBD2; clone_size: many; cdr3_nt: TGTGCCAGCAGCCCGTCTAGCGGGAGAGGGACAGATACGCAGTATTTT; cdr3_aa: CASSPSSGRGTDTQYF
j_call: TRBJ1-1; v_call: TRBV11-3; d_call: TRBD1; clone_size: .; cdr3_nt: TGTGCCAGCAGCCGAGGCAGGGACAGGGACCAAGCTTTCTTT; cdr3_aa: CASSRGRDRDQAFF
j_call: TRBJ1-5; v_call: TRBV2; d_call: .; clone_size: few; cdr3_nt: TGTGCCAGCAGGCAGGATTGGGATCAGCCCCAGCATTTT; cdr3_aa: CASRQDWDQPQHF
j_call: TRBJ2-3; v_call: TRBV7-2; d_call: TRBD2; clone_size: once; cdr3_nt: TGTGCCAGCAGCTACCGCCCCGCGGGAGGCACAGATACGCAGTATTTT; cdr3_aa: CASSYRPAGGTDTQYF
j_call: TRBJ2-2; v_call: TRBV30; d_call: TRBD2; clone_size: many; cdr3_nt: TGTGCCTGGAGTGTGACTAGCGGGAACACCGGGGAGCTGTTTTTT; cdr3_aa: CAWSVTSGNTGELFF
j_call: TRBJ2-1; v_call: TRBV5-1; d_call: .; clone_size: .; cdr3_nt: TGCGCCAGCCAGGAAGCCAGACTGGGCCATGAGCAGTTCTTC; cdr3_aa: CASQEARLGHEQFF
j_call: TRBJ2-4; v_call: TRBV7-3; d_call: TRBD2; clone_size: few; cdr3_nt: TGTGCCAGCAGCCCCGGAGGGGGACTAGCTCAATACTTC; cdr3_aa: CASSPGGGLAQYF
j_call: TRBJ2-1; v_call: TRBV11-3; d_call: TRBD2; clone_size: many; cdr3_nt: TGTGCCAGCAGCTTACATAGTAGCGGGGCCCGCTACAATGAGCAGTTCTTC; cdr3_aa: CASSLHSSGARYNEQFF
j_call: TRBJ1-2; v_call: TRBV6-5; d_call: .; clone_size: few; cdr3_nt: TGTGCCAGCAGTTACTCGAATGCCCCTAACTATGGCTACACCTTC; cdr3_aa: CASSYSNAPNYGYTF
j_call: TRBJ2-7; v_call: TRBV3-1; d_call: TRBD2; clone_size: .; cdr3_nt: TGTGCCAGCAGCAAATGGACTAGCGGGAGAGTTGTTCGCGAGCAGTACTTC; cdr3_aa: CASSKWTSGRVVREQYF
j_call: TRBJ2-1; v_call: TRBV19; d_call: TRBD2; clone_size: .; cdr3_nt: TGTGCCAGTACCACCTCACCGCTAGCGGCCTCCTACAATGAGCAGTTCTTC; cdr3_aa: CASTTSPLAASYNEQFF
j_call: TRBJ2-2; v_call: TRBV5-1; d_call: .; clone_size: few; cdr3_nt: TGCGCCAGCACGCAAAGGCCAGGACAGACGAACACCGGGGAGCTGTTTTTT; cdr3_aa: CASTQRPGQTNTGELFF